This T cell receptor (beta chain) was recorded in a study of graft-versus-host responses after intestinal transplantation. As for the study in general: Recipients obtained multivisceral, liver-intestinal, or isolated intestinal transplants. Every one of the recipients received anti-thymocyte globulin induction and afterwards took tacrolimus and steroids for approximately three years. Study results and caveats: HvG clone declines early post-transplant were associated with peak circulating GvH levels. Allograft clonal ratios (graft-versus-host to host-versus-graft) were high in patients who had graft-donor T cell macrochimerism.

The table came from immunoSEQ multiplex PCR; TCRdb's copy has only in-frame clones and leaves some out. The repertoire holds 84,000 or so clones, with around 83% as singletons. A remark on this clone: Its antigen is unidentified.

The CDR3 sequence is 17 residues long. Trimming removed 0 bases from V and 3 bases from J; junction bases left unmatched: 5. Germline CDR1 LNHDA, CDR2 SQIVND (reference sequence). This clonotype originated in a human donor who received an intestinal transplant. The sample in question was unstimulated CD4+ T cells sorted from spleen or lymph node cells, obtained before intestinal transplant. The rearrangement links TRBV19 to TRBJ1-1; 12 bases line up with TRBD1. The CDR3 is CASSIEGQGAPDTEAFF. For the CDR3, the DNA is TGTGCCAGTAGTATAGAGGGACAGGGGGCGCCGGACACTGAAGCTTTCTTT.